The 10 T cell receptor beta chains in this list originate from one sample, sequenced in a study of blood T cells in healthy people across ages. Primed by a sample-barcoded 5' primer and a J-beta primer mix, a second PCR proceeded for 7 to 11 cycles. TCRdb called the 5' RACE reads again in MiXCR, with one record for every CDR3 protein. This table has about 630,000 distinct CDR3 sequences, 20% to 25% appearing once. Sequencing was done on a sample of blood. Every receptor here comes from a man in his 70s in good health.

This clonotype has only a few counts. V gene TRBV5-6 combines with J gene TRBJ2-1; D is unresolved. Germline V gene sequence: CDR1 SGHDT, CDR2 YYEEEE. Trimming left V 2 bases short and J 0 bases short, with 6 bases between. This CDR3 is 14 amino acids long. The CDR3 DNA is TGTGCCAGCAGCTTTCGGGTCTCCTACAATGAGCAGTTCTTC. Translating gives CASSFRVSYNEQFF.

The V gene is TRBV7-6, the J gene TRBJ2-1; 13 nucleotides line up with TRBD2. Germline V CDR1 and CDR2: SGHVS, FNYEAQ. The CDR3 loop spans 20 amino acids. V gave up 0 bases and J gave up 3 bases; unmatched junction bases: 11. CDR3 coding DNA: TGTGCCAGCAGCTTAGCTAGGCGACTAGCGGGAGGTATGCTCTACAATGAGCAGTTCTTC. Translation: CASSLARRLAGGMLYNEQFF.

The CDR3 sequence: CSARLAGERYEQYF. The CDR3 DNA sequence: TGCAGTGCTAGACTAGCGGGAGAAAGATACGAGCAGTACTTC. The V and J genes are TRBV20-1 and TRBJ2-7; 10 nucleotides match TRBD2. The ends lost 2 bases at V and 4 bases at J; junction bases unmatched: 5. Germline values: CDR1 DFQATT, CDR2 SNEGSKA (reference sequence). This CDR3 comprises 14 residues.

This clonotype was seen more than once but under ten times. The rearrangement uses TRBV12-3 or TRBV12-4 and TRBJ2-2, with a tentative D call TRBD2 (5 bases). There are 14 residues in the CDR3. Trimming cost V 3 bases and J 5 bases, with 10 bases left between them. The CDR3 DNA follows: TGTGCCAGCAGTTTTCGGACGGGGACCGGGGAGCTGTTTTTT. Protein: CASSFRTGTGELFF.

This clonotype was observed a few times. The CDR3 here is CSAPTSGMSYNEQFF. The CDR3 bases are TGCAGTGCGCCTACTAGCGGGATGTCCTACAATGAGCAGTTCTTC. The chain has TRBV20-1 and TRBJ2-1; 10 positions agree with TRBD2. The CDR3 length is 15 residues. The germline CDR1 and CDR2 sequences are DFQATT and SNEGSKA (reference sequence). With V trimmed by 6 bases and J by 1 base, 6 bases remained unmatched.

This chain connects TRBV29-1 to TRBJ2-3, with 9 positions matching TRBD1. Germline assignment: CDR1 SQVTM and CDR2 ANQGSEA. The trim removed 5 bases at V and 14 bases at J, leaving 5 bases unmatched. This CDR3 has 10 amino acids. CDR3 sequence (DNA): TGCAGCGTTCGACAGGGGGTCGCGTATTTT. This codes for CSVRQGVAYF.

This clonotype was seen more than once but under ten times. CDR3 bases: TGCAGTGCGGCGGGGACTAGCGGGAACAATGAGCAGTTCTTC. Translation gives CSAAGTSGNNEQFF. This rearrangement joins TRBV20-1 to TRBJ2-1, with TRBD2 matching over 13 bases. The J segment lost 5 bases and the V segment lost 6 bases, leaving 4 bases of the junction unmatched. From germline, CDR1 is DFQATT and CDR2 SNEGSKA (reference sequence). The CDR3 extends over 14 amino acids.

For the CDR3, the DNA is TGCGCCAGCAGCAACGGGGATTTGAACACTGAAGCTTTCTTT. Translated: CASSNGDLNTEAFF. J is TRBJ1-1 and V is TRBV5-1; D gene ambiguous. CDR3 length: 14 residues. The germline CDR1 and CDR2 sequences are SGHRS and YFSETQ. Trimming removed 4 bases at V and 0 bases at J, with 10 bases between.

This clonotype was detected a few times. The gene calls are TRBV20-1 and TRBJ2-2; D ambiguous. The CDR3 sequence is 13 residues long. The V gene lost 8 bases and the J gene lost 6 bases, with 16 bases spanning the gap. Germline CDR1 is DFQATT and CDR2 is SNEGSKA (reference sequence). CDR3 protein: CSTRTNMAGELFF. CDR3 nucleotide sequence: TGCAGTACGCGGACGAATATGGCCGGGGAGCTGTTTTTT.

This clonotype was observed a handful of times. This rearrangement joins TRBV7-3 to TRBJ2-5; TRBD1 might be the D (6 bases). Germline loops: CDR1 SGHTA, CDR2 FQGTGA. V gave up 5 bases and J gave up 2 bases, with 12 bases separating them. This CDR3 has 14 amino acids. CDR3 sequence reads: CASSVGGGQETQYF. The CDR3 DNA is TGTGCCAGCAGCGTTGGGGGCGGGCAAGAGACCCAGTACTTC.